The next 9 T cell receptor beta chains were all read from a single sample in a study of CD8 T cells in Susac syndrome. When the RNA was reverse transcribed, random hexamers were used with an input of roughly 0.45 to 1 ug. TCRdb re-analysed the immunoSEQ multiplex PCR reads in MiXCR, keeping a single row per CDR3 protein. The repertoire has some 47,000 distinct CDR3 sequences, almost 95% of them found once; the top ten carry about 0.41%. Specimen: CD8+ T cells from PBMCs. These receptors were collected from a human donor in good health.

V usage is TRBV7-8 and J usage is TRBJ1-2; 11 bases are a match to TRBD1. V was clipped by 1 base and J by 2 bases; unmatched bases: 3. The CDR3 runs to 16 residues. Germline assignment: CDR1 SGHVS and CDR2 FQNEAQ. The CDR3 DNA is TGTGCCAGCAGCTTAGAACGGACAGGGGGCAACTATGGCTACACCTTC. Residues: CASSLERTGGNYGYTF.

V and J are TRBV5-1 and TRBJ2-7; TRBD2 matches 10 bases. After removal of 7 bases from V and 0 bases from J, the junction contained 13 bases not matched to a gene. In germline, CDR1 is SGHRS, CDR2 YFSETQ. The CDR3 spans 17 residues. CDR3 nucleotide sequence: TGCGCCAGCGCCCCCGTTGGACTAGCGGCAGTCTCCTACGAGCAGTACTTC. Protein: CASAPVGLAAVSYEQYF.

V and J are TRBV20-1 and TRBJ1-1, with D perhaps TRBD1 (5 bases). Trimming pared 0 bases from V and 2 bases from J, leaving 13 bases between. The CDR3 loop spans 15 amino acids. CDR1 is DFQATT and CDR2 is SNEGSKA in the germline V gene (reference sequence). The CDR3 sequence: CSARDRGESNTEAFF. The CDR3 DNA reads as TGCAGTGCTAGAGATCGGGGGGAAAGTAACACTGAAGCTTTCTTT.

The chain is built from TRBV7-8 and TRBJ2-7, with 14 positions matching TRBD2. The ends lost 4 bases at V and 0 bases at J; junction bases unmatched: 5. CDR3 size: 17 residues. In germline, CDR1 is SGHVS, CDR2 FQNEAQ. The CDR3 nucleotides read TGTGCCAGCAGCTGGGGACTAGCGGGAGCAAGCTCCTACGAGCAGTACTTC. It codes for CASSWGLAGASSYEQYF.

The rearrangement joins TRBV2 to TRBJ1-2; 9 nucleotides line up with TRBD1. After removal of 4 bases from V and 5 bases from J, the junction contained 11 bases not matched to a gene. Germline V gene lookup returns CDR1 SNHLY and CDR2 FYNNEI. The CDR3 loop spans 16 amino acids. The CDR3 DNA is TGTGCCAGCAGTGGCCCGGGACAGGGCTTCCCGTATGGCTACACCTTC. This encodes CASSGPGQGFPYGYTF.

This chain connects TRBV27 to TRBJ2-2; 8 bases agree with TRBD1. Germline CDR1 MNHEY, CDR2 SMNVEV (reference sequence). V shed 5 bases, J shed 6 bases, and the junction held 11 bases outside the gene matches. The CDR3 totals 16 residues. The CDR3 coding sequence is TGTGCCAGCAGTGGCGGCGGCAGGGGGCTCGCCGGGGAGCTGTTTTTT. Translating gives CASSGGGRGLAGELFF.

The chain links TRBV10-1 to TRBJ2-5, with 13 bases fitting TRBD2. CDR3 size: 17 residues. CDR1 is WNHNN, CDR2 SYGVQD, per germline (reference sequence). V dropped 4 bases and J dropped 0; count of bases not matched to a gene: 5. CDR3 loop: CASSVIGTSGDQETQYF. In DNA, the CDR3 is TGCGCCAGCAGTGTTATCGGGACTAGCGGGGACCAAGAGACCCAGTACTTC.

CDR3 amino acids: CASSLSGTGDYGYTF. The CDR3 DNA follows: TGTGCCAGCAGTCTTTCCGGGACAGGGGACTATGGCTACACCTTC. The rearrangement uses TRBV6-2 or TRBV6-3 and TRBJ1-2, with 10 bases matching TRBD1. The junction had 6 bases not matched to a gene; V was cut back by 5 bases and J by 3 bases. Germline V lookup: CDR1 MNHEY, CDR2 SVGEGT. CDR3 length equals 15 residues.

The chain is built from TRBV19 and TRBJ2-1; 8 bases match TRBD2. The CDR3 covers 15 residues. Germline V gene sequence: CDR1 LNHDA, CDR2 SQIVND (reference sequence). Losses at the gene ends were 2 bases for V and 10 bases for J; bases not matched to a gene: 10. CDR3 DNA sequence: TGTGCCAGTAGTATAACCAGCGGGAGCGCGGACGAGCAGTTCTTC. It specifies CASSITSGSADEQFF.